This paragraph covers one T cell receptor (beta chain) sequence. The source of the sample is a study of blood T cell repertoires in COVID-19. At the level of the study: Whether acute or convalescent, the COVID-19 samples came from the United States, Italy and Spain. The cDNA or gDNA used as material had been derived from T cells, B-cell-depleted T cells, or PBMCs.

The germline V gene has CDR1 SGHTA and CDR2 FQGNSA. Unmatched junction bases numbered 9, after V lost 5 bases and J lost 7 bases. There are 15 residues in the CDR3. Using immunoSEQ multiplex PCR, the repertoire was profiled, and TCRdb retains in-frame clones only, with some absent. The profile shows under 200,000 clones, 82% of them singletons. The sample taken for sequencing was PBMCs or T cells enriched from blood (not recorded which). The clonotype was recovered from an older woman with acute COVID-19. V and J are TRBV7-2 and TRBJ1-4; the match to TRBD1 covers 8 bases. The CDR3 is CASSVGQGLTEKLFF. In DNA form, the CDR3 reads TGTGCCAGCAGCGTTGGACAGGGACTTACTGAAAAACTGTTTTTT.